This TCR beta chain comes out of a study of cytomegalovirus exposure and HLA in healthy donors. This clone was observed a few times. This CDR3 is built from 15 residues. V was pared by 6 bases and J by 4 bases, with 7 bases of the junction left unmatched. From germline, CDR1 is MDHEN and CDR2 SYDVKM. The data were produced by immunoSEQ multiplex PCR, yet TCRdb's version contains in-frame clones alone and is incomplete. Found here are 71,000 or so clones, over 85% of them singletons; the top ten hold 1.4%. The sample comprised PBMCs. This chain links TRBV28 with TRBJ1-4; 8 bases fit TRBD1. The TCR was taken from a man in his late teens or twenties in good health and CMV-seropositive. CDR3 sequence reads: CASSVGQGVNEKLFF. Here the CDR3 DNA reads TGTGCCAGCAGCGTCGGACAGGGAGTTAATGAAAAACTGTTTTTT.